The 8 T cell receptor beta chains presented below share a single source sample, sequenced in a study of shared clonotypes between healthy human individuals. Some clones are missing from TCRdb's copy, which holds only in-frame ones; the method was immunoSEQ multiplex PCR. The table shows about 1.1 million clones, with around 77% occurring only once. Material for sequencing was memory CD4+ T cells from PBMCs. Subset specified: CD45RA-negative fraction. The receptors shown here come from a young man in good health. Some clones in this sample may be carry-over from other donors' samples.

The chain couples TRBV5-1 to TRBJ1-2; no reliable D call. This CDR3 region has 13 residues. The V end was cut by 7 bases, the J end by 0 bases, with 10 bases between. Germline assignment: CDR1 SGHRS and CDR2 YFSETQ. The CDR3 protein is CASGIEPNYGYTF. The CDR3 bases are TGCGCCAGCGGTATCGAACCTAACTATGGCTACACCTTC.

The chain is built from TRBV4-2 and TRBJ1-2, with a possible D match to TRBD1 (5 bases). V was trimmed by 1 base and J by 3 bases, leaving 15 bases between them. The CDR3 loop spans 16 amino acids. Germline CDR1 LGHNA, CDR2 YNFKEQ. CDR3: CASSQVSAGRHYGYTF. The CDR3 region has the DNA TGTGCCAGCAGCCAAGTTAGCGCAGGGCGACACTATGGCTACACCTTC.

Points on this clone: This CDR3 is also generated by other DNA sequences in the sample. The rearrangement links TRBV18 to TRBJ2-3; no clear D gene. Germline CDR1 is KGHSH and CDR2 is LQKENI. V was shortened by 3 bases and J by 4 bases, with 2 bases between the two germline ends. The CDR3 runs to 11 residues. DNA for the CDR3: TGTGCCAGCTCACCGGCAGATACGCAGTATTTT. Protein: CASSPADTQYF.

V usage is TRBV28 and J usage is TRBJ1-3; no reliable D call. The length of the CDR3 is 15 residues. Trimming removed 2 bases at V and 0 bases at J, with 8 bases between. Germline V gene lookup returns CDR1 MDHEN and CDR2 SYDVKM. The CDR3 loop reads CASSLVGRSGNTIYF. CDR3 nucleotides: TGTGCCAGCAGTTTAGTCGGCCGCTCTGGAAACACCATATATTTT.

The chain recombines TRBV2 with TRBJ1-2; D not resolved. Germline V gene data show CDR1 as SNHLY and CDR2 as FYNNEI. V was shortened by 4 bases and J by 0 bases, with 12 bases between the two germline ends. The CDR3 contains 15 residues. The CDR3 DNA follows: TGTGCCAGCAGTGTCCGATTAACAACTAACTATGGCTACACCTTC. Encoded protein: CASSVRLTTNYGYTF.

This clone was counted between two and nine times. The rearrangement joins TRBV10-2 to TRBJ1-1, with D possibly matching TRBD1 (6 bases). The CDR3 extends over 13 amino acids. The V gene's germline CDR1 is WSHSY and CDR2 SAAADI. V was trimmed by 6 bases and J by 2 bases, leaving 10 bases between them. The CDR3 spells CASRDRTNTEAFF. The CDR3 bases are TGCGCCAGCAGGGACAGAACCAACACTGAAGCTTTCTTT.

The J gene is TRBJ2-3, the V gene TRBV18; D gene uncertain. Germline CDR1 is KGHSH and CDR2 is LQKENI. The length of the CDR3 is 16 residues. Trimming took off 2 bases at V and 4 bases at J, with 16 bases between the two ends. The CDR3 reads CASSPVWFGTPDTQYF. Here the CDR3 DNA reads TGTGCCAGCTCACCAGTTTGGTTCGGCACACCAGATACGCAGTATTTT.

The J gene is TRBJ1-4, the V gene TRBV7-9, with D maybe TRBD1 (5 bases). The V end lost 6 bases, the J end lost 3 bases, and 8 bases lay between the germline ends. Germline V gives CDR1 SEHNR, CDR2 FQNEAQ (reference sequence). The length of the CDR3 is 13 residues. CDR3 protein: CASSRGPNEKLFF. The CDR3 DNA follows: TGTGCCAGCAGTCGGGGCCCTAATGAAAAACTGTTTTTT.